A selection of T cell receptor beta chains follows, all from one sample in a study of T cell changes during pregnancy in multiple sclerosis. Here immunoSEQ multiplex PCR was the method, and the copy in TCRdb shows in-frame clones only, minus some. This sample carries 30,000 to 40,000 clones, about 93% of them seen once, and the ten largest clones take around 0.69%. The sequencing used CD4+ T cells from peripheral blood mononuclear cells, collected in the second trimester of pregnancy. These receptors were taken from a female donor in good health, enrolled as a control in a pregnancy study. CDR3s include the opening cysteine and the closing phenylalanine or tryptophan. Fields, in order: CDR3 DNA, CDR3 protein, D gene, V gene, clone size, J gene. A D gene is named only where the DNA matches it firmly. Part of the rows lack a size; the others show once, few, many or a class for expanded clones.

cdr3_nt: TGTGCCTGGAGTGAAGGTCTAGCGACGGAGACCCAGTACTTC
cdr3_aa: CAWSEGLATETQYF
d_call: -
v_call: TRBV30
clone_size: once
j_call: TRBJ2-5

cdr3_nt: TGCGCCAGCAGCCAAGCGCCCAGGGGGCCTTCTGGAAACACCATATATTTT
cdr3_aa: CASSQAPRGPSGNTIYF
d_call: TRBD1
v_call: TRBV4-3
clone_size: -
j_call: TRBJ1-3

cdr3_nt: TGTGCCAGTAGCACAGGGTCCGGTAATTCACCCCTCCACTTT
cdr3_aa: CASSTGSGNSPLHF
d_call: -
v_call: TRBV19
clone_size: few
j_call: TRBJ1-6

cdr3_nt: TGTGCCAGCAGTTCAAGCAGCGTACTCCGCTCCTACGAGCAGTACTTC
cdr3_aa: CASSSSSVLRSYEQYF
d_call: -
v_call: TRBV28
clone_size: -
j_call: TRBJ2-7

cdr3_nt: TGTGCCAGCAGCCCAACCGACAGGTACAATGAGCAGTTCTTC
cdr3_aa: CASSPTDRYNEQFF
d_call: -
v_call: TRBV9
clone_size: -
j_call: TRBJ2-1

cdr3_nt: TGTGCCAGTAGTATGCGGAATCAGCCCCAGCATTTT
cdr3_aa: CASSMRNQPQHF
d_call: -
v_call: TRBV19
clone_size: -
j_call: TRBJ1-5

cdr3_nt: TGTGCCAGCAGCCCCGGTTGGCAGGTTCAAGAGACCCAGTACTTC
cdr3_aa: CASSPGWQVQETQYF
d_call: -
v_call: TRBV7-2
clone_size: -
j_call: TRBJ2-5

cdr3_nt: TGTGCCAGCAGCAAAGGACAGGGGGCTAACCCTTATGGCTACACCTTC
cdr3_aa: CASSKGQGANPYGYTF
d_call: TRBD1
v_call: TRBV5-8
clone_size: -
j_call: TRBJ1-2

cdr3_nt: TGTGCCAGCAGTGAAGAGGGGGGGCGAAGCAATCAGCCCCAGCATTTT
cdr3_aa: CASSEEGGRSNQPQHF
d_call: -
v_call: TRBV2
clone_size: -
j_call: TRBJ1-5

cdr3_nt: TGTGCCAGCAGCTTAGCGCGGGACGGGACTACCGGGGAGCTGTTTTTT
cdr3_aa: CASSLARDGTTGELFF
d_call: -
v_call: TRBV7-9
clone_size: -
j_call: TRBJ2-2

cdr3_nt: TGTGCCAGCAGTCGGTCTTCTGGAAACACCATATATTTT
cdr3_aa: CASSRSSGNTIYF
d_call: -
v_call: TRBV27
clone_size: few
j_call: TRBJ1-3

cdr3_nt: TGTGCCAGCAGTTACTCGGGACAGTCGCCCGGTGTTCTCTTC
cdr3_aa: CASSYSGQSPGVLF
d_call: TRBD1
v_call: TRBV6-5
clone_size: -
j_call: TRBJ1-2

cdr3_nt: TGTGCCAGCAGCCAAAGAACTAGCGGGTGGAATGAGCAGTTCTTC
cdr3_aa: CASSQRTSGWNEQFF
d_call: TRBD2
v_call: TRBV14
clone_size: -
j_call: TRBJ2-1

cdr3_nt: TGTGCCAGCAGCGTAGACAGCAACTATGGCTACACCTTC
cdr3_aa: CASSVDSNYGYTF
d_call: -
v_call: TRBV11-1
clone_size: -
j_call: TRBJ1-2

cdr3_nt: TGTGCCAGCAGCCTAGGGACTAGCGGGGGCCAAGAGACCCAGTACTTC
cdr3_aa: CASSLGTSGGQETQYF
d_call: TRBD2
v_call: TRBV7-3
clone_size: -
j_call: TRBJ2-5

cdr3_nt: TGTGCCAGCAGCGCCGGACAGGGTCGAACTGAAGCTTTCTTT
cdr3_aa: CASSAGQGRTEAFF
d_call: TRBD1
v_call: TRBV5-4
clone_size: -
j_call: TRBJ1-1

cdr3_nt: TGTGCCAGCTCACCCCGGGACAGGGGCCACGAGCAGTACTTC
cdr3_aa: CASSPRDRGHEQYF
d_call: TRBD1
v_call: TRBV18
clone_size: -
j_call: TRBJ2-7

cdr3_nt: TGTGCCAGCAGCGCGGGGGCAAGGGACACTGAAGCTTTCTTT
cdr3_aa: CASSAGARDTEAFF
d_call: -
v_call: TRBV14
clone_size: -
j_call: TRBJ1-1

cdr3_nt: TGTGCCTGGAGTGCGGAGACTGAAGCTTTCTTT
cdr3_aa: CAWSAETEAFF
d_call: -
v_call: TRBV30
clone_size: -
j_call: TRBJ1-1

cdr3_nt: TGTGCCAGTGGACAGGTTACGAACACCGGGGAGCTGTTTTTT
cdr3_aa: CASGQVTNTGELFF
d_call: TRBD1
v_call: TRBV19
clone_size: -
j_call: TRBJ2-2

cdr3_nt: TGTGCCAGTAGGAGGCAGGGGGGTCAGGAGACCCAGTACTTC
cdr3_aa: CASRRQGGQETQYF
d_call: -
v_call: TRBV19
clone_size: -
j_call: TRBJ2-5

cdr3_nt: TGCGCCAGCAGCACCACTAGCGGGGGCCTTGAGACCCAGTACTTC
cdr3_aa: CASSTTSGGLETQYF
d_call: TRBD2
v_call: TRBV5-1
clone_size: -
j_call: TRBJ2-5

cdr3_nt: TGTGCCAGCTCTGCGGGCGGGACAGGGGGCACTGAAGCTTTCTTT
cdr3_aa: CASSAGGTGGTEAFF
d_call: TRBD1
v_call: TRBV2
clone_size: -
j_call: TRBJ1-1

cdr3_nt: TGCAGTGCTGGGGGGGCGCCCGGCTACACCTTC
cdr3_aa: CSAGGAPGYTF
d_call: -
v_call: TRBV20-1
clone_size: -
j_call: TRBJ1-2

cdr3_nt: TGTGCCAGCATGGCAGTAACCTACGAGCAGTACTTC
cdr3_aa: CASMAVTYEQYF
d_call: -
v_call: TRBV6-1
clone_size: -
j_call: TRBJ2-7

cdr3_nt: TGTGCCAGCAGTGGGGGACTTTCGACAGATACGCAGTATTTT
cdr3_aa: CASSGGLSTDTQYF
d_call: -
v_call: TRBV6-5
clone_size: -
j_call: TRBJ2-3

cdr3_nt: TGCGCCAGCAGCTCTCCGGGACAGGGGTTCGCCGGGGAGCTGTTTTTT
cdr3_aa: CASSSPGQGFAGELFF
d_call: TRBD1
v_call: TRBV4-1
clone_size: -
j_call: TRBJ2-2

cdr3_nt: TGTGCCAGCAGCCAAGAATCGGGGAACTATGGCTACACCTTC
cdr3_aa: CASSQESGNYGYTF
d_call: -
v_call: TRBV4-2
clone_size: -
j_call: TRBJ1-2

cdr3_nt: TGTGCCAGCAGCTTTGGCCAGTCTGGGGCCAACGTCCTGACTTTC
cdr3_aa: CASSFGQSGANVLTF
d_call: -
v_call: TRBV7-3
clone_size: -
j_call: TRBJ2-6

cdr3_nt: TGTGCCAGCACTCTAGCGGGGGGGATAACAGATACGCAGTATTTT
cdr3_aa: CASTLAGGITDTQYF
d_call: TRBD2
v_call: TRBV2
clone_size: -
j_call: TRBJ2-3

cdr3_nt: TGTGCCAGTAGTTTACAGGGGCCCGGAATAACTTACGGCTACACCTTC
cdr3_aa: CASSLQGPGITYGYTF
d_call: TRBD1
v_call: TRBV19
clone_size: -
j_call: TRBJ1-2

cdr3_nt: TGTGCCTGGAGTTCGGGGGCTGGGGCCAACGTCCTGACTTTC
cdr3_aa: CAWSSGAGANVLTF
d_call: -
v_call: TRBV30
clone_size: -
j_call: TRBJ2-6

cdr3_nt: TGTGCCAGCAGCTTGTGGACAGGGGGGCGCTACGAGCAGTACTTC
cdr3_aa: CASSLWTGGRYEQYF
d_call: TRBD1
v_call: TRBV5-6
clone_size: once
j_call: TRBJ2-7

cdr3_nt: TGTGCCAGCAGCGATGGGACACCAGATGAGCAGTTCTTC
cdr3_aa: CASSDGTPDEQFF
d_call: -
v_call: TRBV7-2
clone_size: -
j_call: TRBJ2-1

cdr3_nt: TGTGCCAGCAGCCCGGGCGCGCTAGCGGGGAGGACAGATACGCAGTATTTT
cdr3_aa: CASSPGALAGRTDTQYF
d_call: TRBD2
v_call: TRBV7-6
clone_size: -
j_call: TRBJ2-3

cdr3_nt: TGCGCCAGCAGCCAAGATCCCATAGCCGGAAACCCCTACGAGCAGTACTTC
cdr3_aa: CASSQDPIAGNPYEQYF
d_call: -
v_call: TRBV4-3
clone_size: -
j_call: TRBJ2-7

cdr3_nt: TGTGCCAGTAGCGAACTCCAGGGGATTAACTATGGCTACACCTTC
cdr3_aa: CASSELQGINYGYTF
d_call: -
v_call: TRBV19
clone_size: -
j_call: TRBJ1-2

cdr3_nt: TGTGCCAGCGGAAAAAGAGGAGAAAAACTGTTTTTT
cdr3_aa: CASGKRGEKLFF
d_call: -
v_call: TRBV9
clone_size: -
j_call: TRBJ1-4

cdr3_nt: TGCGCCAGCAGCTGGGGACAGGGTACCGGGGAGCTGTTTTTT
cdr3_aa: CASSWGQGTGELFF
d_call: TRBD1
v_call: TRBV5-1
clone_size: -
j_call: TRBJ2-2

cdr3_nt: TGTGCCAGCAGTTTAGCGGGGAATAGGGCCTACGAGCAGTACTTC
cdr3_aa: CASSLAGNRAYEQYF
d_call: -
v_call: TRBV28
clone_size: -
j_call: TRBJ2-7